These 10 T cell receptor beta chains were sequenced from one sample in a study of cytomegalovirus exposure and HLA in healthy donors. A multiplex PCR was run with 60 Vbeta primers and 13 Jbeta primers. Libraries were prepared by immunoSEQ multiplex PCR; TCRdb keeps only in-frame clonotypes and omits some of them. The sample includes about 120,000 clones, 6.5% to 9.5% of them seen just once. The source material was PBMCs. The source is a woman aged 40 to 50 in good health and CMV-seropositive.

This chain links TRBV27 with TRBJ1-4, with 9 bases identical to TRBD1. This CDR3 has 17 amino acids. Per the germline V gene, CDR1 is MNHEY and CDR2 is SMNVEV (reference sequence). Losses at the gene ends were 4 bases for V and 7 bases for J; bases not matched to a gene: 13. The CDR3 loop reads CASSSPSLTGGFEKLFF. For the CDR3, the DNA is TGTGCCAGCAGTTCCCCCTCCTTGACAGGGGGGTTTGAAAAACTGTTTTTT.

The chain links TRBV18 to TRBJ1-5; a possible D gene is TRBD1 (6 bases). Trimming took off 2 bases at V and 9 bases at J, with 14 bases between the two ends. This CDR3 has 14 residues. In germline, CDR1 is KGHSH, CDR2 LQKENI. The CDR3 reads CASSPWDTLRPQHF. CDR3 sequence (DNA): TGTGCCAGCTCACCATGGGACACCCTGAGGCCCCAGCATTTT.

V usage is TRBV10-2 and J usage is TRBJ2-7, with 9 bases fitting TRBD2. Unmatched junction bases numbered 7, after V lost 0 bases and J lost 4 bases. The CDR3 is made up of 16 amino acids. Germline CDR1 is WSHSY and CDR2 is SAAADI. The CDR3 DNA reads TGCGCCAGCAGTGAGTCGGTAGTAGCGGGGGCTTACGAGCAGTACTTC. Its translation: CASSESVVAGAYEQYF.

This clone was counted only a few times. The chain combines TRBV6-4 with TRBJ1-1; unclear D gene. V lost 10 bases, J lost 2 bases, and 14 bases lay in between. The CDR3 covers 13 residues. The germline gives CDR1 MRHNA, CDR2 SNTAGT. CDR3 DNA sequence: TGTGCCACCCAGTTCGCCCCAAACACTGAAGCTTTCTTT. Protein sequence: CATQFAPNTEAFF.

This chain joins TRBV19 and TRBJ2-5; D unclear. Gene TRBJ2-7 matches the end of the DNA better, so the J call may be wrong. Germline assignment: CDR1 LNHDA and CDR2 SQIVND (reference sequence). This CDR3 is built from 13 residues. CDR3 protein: CASSIGSGYEQYF. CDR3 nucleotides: TGTGCCAGTAGTATCGGTTCAGGCTACGAGCAGTACTTC.

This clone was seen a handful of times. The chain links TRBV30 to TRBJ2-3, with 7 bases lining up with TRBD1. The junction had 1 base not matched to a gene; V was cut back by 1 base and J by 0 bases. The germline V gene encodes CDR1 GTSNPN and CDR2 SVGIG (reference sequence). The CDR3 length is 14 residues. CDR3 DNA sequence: TGTGCCTGGAGTGAGGGACAGAGCACAGATACGCAGTATTTT. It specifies CAWSEGQSTDTQYF.

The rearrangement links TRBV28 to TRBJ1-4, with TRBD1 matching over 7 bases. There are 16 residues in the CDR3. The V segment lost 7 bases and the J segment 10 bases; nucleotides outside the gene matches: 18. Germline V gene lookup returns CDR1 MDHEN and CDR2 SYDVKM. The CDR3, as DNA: TGTGCCAGCACCCCACCGACAGGGACTCAGAGTGGAAAACTGTTTTTT. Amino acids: CASTPPTGTQSGKLFF.

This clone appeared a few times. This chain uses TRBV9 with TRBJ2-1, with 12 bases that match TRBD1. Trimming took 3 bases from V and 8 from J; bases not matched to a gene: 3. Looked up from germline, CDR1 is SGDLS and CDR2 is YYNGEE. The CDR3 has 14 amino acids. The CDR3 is CASSEGQGAYEQFF. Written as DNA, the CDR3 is TGTGCCAGCAGCGAGGGACAGGGGGCCTATGAGCAGTTCTTC. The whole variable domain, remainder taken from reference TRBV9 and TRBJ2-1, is DSGVTQTPKHLITATGQRVTLRCSPRSGDLSVYWYQQSLDQGLQFLIQYYNGEERAKGNILERFSAQQFPDLHSELNLSSLELGDSALYFCASSEGQGAYEQFFGPGTRLTVL.

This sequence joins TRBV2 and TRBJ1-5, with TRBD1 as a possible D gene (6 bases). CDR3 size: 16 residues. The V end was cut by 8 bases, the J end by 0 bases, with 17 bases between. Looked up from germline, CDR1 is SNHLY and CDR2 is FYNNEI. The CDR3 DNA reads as TGTGCCAGCCAGCGGGGGACACCGTTTAGCAATCAGCCCCAGCATTTT. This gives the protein CASQRGTPFSNQPQHF.

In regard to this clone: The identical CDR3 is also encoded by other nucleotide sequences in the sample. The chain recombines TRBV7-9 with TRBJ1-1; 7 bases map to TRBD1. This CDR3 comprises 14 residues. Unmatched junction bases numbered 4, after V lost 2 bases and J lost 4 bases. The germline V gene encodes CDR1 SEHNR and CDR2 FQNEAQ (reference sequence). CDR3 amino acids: CASSLSRQGTEAFF. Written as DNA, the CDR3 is TGTGCCAGCAGCTTAAGTCGACAGGGCACTGAAGCTTTCTTT.